This TCR beta chain emerged from a study of T cells in Graves' hyperthyroidism and ophthalmopathy. Regarding the study as a whole: Most expanded thyroid clonotypes above 0.001 recurred in blood. The authors' 13 V-J model separated ophthalmopathy from stable hyperthyroidism.

RNA transcripts were the template for amplifying TCR beta CDR3 regions. A first-round RT-PCR of the TCR CDR3 used the HTBI primer set. Via MiXCR, TCRdb re-called the multiplex PCR reads, giving one row per CDR3 protein. Of about 610,000 distinct CDR3 sequences listed, approximately 15% are singletons. At least 3 on the Clinical Activity Score was recorded for ophthalmopathy patients, who also had NOSPECS grade at least 4 and duration under 3 months. Uncontrolled infections, other autoimmune diseases, pregnancy or lactation led to exclusion of patients. This clonotype was seen only a few times. Antigen unknown. Germline lookup yields CDR1 LNHDA and CDR2 SQIVND (reference sequence). V lost 0 bases and J 0 bases, leaving 6 bases between the germline ends. This CDR3 spans 14 amino acids.

The sample was blood. V and J are TRBV19 and TRBJ2-7, with D hard to call. This receptor was identified in a woman in her thirties or forties with Graves' ophthalmopathy. CDR3 sequence reads: CASSIDASSYEQYF. In nucleotides, the CDR3 is TGTGCCAGTAGTATAGATGCCAGCTCCTACGAGCAGTACTTC.